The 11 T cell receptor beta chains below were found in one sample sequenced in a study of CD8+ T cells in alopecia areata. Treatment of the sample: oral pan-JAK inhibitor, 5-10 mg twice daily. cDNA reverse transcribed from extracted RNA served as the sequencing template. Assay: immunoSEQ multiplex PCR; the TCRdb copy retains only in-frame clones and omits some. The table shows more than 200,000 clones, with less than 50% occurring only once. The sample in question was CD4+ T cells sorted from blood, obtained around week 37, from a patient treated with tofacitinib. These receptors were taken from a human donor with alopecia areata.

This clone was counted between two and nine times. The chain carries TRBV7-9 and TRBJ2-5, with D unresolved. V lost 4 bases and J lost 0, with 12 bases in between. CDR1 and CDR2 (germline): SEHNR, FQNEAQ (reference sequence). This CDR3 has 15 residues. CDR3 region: CASSSLSENQETQYF. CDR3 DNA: TGTGCCAGCAGCTCTCTATCGGAAAACCAAGAGACCCAGTACTTC. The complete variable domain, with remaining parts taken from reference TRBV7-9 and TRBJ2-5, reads DTGVSQNPRHKITKRGQNVTFRCDPISEHNRLYWYRQTLGQGPEFLTYFQNEAQLEKSRLLSDRFSAERPKGSFSTLEIQRTEQGDSAMYLCASSSLSENQETQYFGPGTRLLVL.

The CDR3 region has the DNA TGTGCCAGCAGCGCAGGGGGGCGTCAGCCCCAGCATTTT. Translation: CASSAGGRQPQHF. The chain links TRBV25-1 to TRBJ1-5; TRBD1 matches 7 bases. CDR1 and CDR2 from the germline V gene are MGHDK and SYGVNS. The CDR3 has 13 residues. Trimming at V came to 6 bases and at J to 6 bases, leaving 5 bases not matched to a gene.

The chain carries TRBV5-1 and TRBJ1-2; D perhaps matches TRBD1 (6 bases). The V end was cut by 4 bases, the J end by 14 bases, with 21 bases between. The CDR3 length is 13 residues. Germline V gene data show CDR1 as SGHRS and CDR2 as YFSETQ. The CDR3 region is CASSITGTPPWTF. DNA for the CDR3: TGCGCCAGCAGCATAACAGGGACGCCACCGTGGACCTTC.

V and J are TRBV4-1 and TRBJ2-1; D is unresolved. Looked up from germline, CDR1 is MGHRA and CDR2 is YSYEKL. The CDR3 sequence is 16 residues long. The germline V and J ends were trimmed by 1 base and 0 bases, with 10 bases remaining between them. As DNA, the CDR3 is TGCGCCAGCAGCCAAGCGCCAGTAGGCTCCTACAATGAGCAGTTCTTC. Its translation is CASSQAPVGSYNEQFF.

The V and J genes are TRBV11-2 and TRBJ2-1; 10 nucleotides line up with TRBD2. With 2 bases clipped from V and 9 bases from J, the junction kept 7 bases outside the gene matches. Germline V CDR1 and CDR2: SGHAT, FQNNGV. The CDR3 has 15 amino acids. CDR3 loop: CASSLRSSGSGEQFF. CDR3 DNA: TGTGCCAGCAGCTTACGGTCTAGCGGGAGTGGTGAGCAGTTCTTC.

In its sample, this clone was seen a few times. The CDR3: CASSFSSGRVYNEQFF. As DNA, the CDR3 is TGTGCCAGCAGCTTCAGTAGCGGGAGGGTATACAATGAGCAGTTCTTC. The rearrangement links TRBV7-2 to TRBJ2-1; 11 bases line up with TRBD2. The CDR3 has 16 residues. After removal of 3 bases from V and 4 bases from J, the junction contained 5 bases not matched to a gene. CDR1 SGHTA and CDR2 FQGNSA come from the germline V gene. Drawing the rest from reference TRBV7-2 and TRBJ2-1, the complete variable domain is GAGVSQSPSNKVTEKGKDVELRCDPISGHTALYWYRQSLGQGLEFLIYFQGNSAPDKSGLPSDRFSAERTGGSVSTLTIQRTQQEDSAVYLCASSFSSGRVYNEQFFGPGTRLTVL.

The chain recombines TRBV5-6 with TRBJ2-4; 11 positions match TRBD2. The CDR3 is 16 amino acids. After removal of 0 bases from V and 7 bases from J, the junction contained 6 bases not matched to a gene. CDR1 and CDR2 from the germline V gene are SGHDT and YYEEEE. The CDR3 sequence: CASSLDSGRAWNIQYF. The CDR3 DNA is TGTGCCAGCAGCTTGGATAGCGGGAGGGCCTGGAACATTCAGTACTTC.

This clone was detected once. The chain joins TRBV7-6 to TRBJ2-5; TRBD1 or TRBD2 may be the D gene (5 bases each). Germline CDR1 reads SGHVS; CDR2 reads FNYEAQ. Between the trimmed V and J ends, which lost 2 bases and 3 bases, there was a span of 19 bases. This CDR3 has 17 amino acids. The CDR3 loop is CASSLRPPGPAEETQYF. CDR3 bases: TGTGCCAGCAGCTTACGACCGCCGGGGCCCGCAGAAGAGACCCAGTACTTC.

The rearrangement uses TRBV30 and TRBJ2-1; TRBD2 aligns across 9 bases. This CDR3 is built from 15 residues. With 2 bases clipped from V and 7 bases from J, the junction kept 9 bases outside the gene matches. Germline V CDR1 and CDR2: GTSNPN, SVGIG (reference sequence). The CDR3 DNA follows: TGTGCCTGGAGTCCTCTCCGCGGGAGGGGAAATGAGCAGTTCTTC. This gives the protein CAWSPLRGRGNEQFF.

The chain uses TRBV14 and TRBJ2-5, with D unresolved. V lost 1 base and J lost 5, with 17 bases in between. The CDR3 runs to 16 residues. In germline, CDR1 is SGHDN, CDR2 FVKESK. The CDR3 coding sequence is TGTGCCAGCAGCCAAGGAGAAGTTGCGGTCCGGGAGACCCAGTACTTC. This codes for CASSQGEVAVRETQYF.

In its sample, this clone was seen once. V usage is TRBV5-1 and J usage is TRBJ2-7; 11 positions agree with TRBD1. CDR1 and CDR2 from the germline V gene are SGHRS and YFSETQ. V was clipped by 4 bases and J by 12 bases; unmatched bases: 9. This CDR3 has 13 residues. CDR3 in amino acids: CASSPEGTGGPYF. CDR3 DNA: TGCGCCAGCAGCCCTGAGGGGACAGGGGGACCGTACTTC.